This T cell receptor (beta chain) was captured by sequencing in a study of blood T cell repertoires in COVID-19. Study information: Both acute and convalescent COVID-19 samples were obtained from the United States, Italy and Spain.

While infection was still active, Seattle patients were enrolled and then followed longitudinally. In the source study's methods: Reference gene primers were amplified, and this amplification served to estimate nucleated cell counts. Generated by immunoSEQ multiplex PCR, the TCRdb table keeps only in-frame clones and is missing some. V and J calls and clone size are copied from that table; D and trimming were computed from the DNA. In the table there are under 250,000 clones, 70% to 90% of which are singletons. The CDR3 length is 15 residues. V was clipped by 5 bases and J by 0 bases, with 13 bases between them. Germline CDR1 reads MNHEY; CDR2 reads SVGAGI.

The source is a man between 50 and 59 years old with COVID-19, enrolled during active disease. The V call is TRBV6-5, the J call TRBJ1-2; no clear D. The sample taken for sequencing was peripheral blood. In nucleotides, the CDR3 is TGTGCCAGCAGTCCTATGAGGTACCCTAACTATGGCTACACCTTC. This gives the protein CASSPMRYPNYGYTF.